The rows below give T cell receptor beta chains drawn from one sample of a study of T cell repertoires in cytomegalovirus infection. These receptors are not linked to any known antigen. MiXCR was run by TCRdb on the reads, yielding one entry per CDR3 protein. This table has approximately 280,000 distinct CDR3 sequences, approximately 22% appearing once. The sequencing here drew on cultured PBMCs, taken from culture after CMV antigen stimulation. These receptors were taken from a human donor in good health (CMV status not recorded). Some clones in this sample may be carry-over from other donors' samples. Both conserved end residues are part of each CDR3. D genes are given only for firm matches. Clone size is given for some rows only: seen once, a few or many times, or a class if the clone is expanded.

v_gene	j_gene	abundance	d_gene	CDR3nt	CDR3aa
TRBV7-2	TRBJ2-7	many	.	TGTGCCAGCAGCTTAGCCAGTAACCACGAGCAGTACTTC	CASSLASNHEQYF
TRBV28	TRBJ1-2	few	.	TGTGCCAGCAGCCCCGAGGGGTGGGGTGGCTACACCTTC	CASSPEGWGGYTF
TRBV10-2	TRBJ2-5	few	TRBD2	TGCGCCAGCAGATCCGGGACTAGTGGGAGACCACAAGAGACCCAGTACTTC	CASRSGTSGRPQETQYF
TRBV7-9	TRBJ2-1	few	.	TGTGCCAGCAGCCTTTACGACACCCATGAGCAGTTCTTC	CASSLYDTHEQFF
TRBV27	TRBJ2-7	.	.	TGTGCCAGCCAGAGGGGGGATGACAGTTTTTACGAGCAGTACTTC	CASQRGDDSFYEQYF
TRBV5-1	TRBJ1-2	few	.	TGCGCCAGCAGCTTGACAGGGAGTCTGAATGGCTACACCTTC	CASSLTGSLNGYTF
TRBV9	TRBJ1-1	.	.	TGTGCCAGCAGCGTAGGTTGGCCCATGAACACTGAAGCTTTCTTT	CASSVGWPMNTEAFF
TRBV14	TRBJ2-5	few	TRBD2	TGTGCCAGCAGCCCGGTGGGACTACTAGAAGAGACCCAGTACTTC	CASSPVGLLEETQYF
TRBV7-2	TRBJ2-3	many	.	TGTGCCAGCAGCTTAGGGGATCCGCAGAGCACAGATACGCAGTATTTT	CASSLGDPQSTDTQYF
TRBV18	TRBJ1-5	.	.	TGTGCCAGCTCACCATCGGGAGAAAATCAGCCCCAGCATTTT	CASSPSGENQPQHF